This T cell receptor (beta chain) was obtained from a study of blood T cells in healthy people across ages. With a J-beta primer mix and a sample-barcoded 5' primer, a second PCR ran about 7 to 11 cycles. MiXCR was run by TCRdb on the 5' RACE reads, yielding one entry per CDR3 protein. The sample lists about 640,000 distinct CDR3 sequences, around 54% occurring once. V lost 1 base and J 0 bases, leaving 8 bases between the germline ends. The CDR3 is 15 residues long. Germline CDR1 and CDR2: LGHDT and YNNKEL (reference sequence). This TCR was sampled from a man in his 60s in good health. Sequencing was done on a sample of blood. The rearrangement joins TRBV3-1 to TRBJ2-3; D not resolved. As DNA, the CDR3 is TGTGCCAGCAGCCAAGGAATATCCAGCACAGATACGCAGTATTTT. Its protein product is CASSQGISSTDTQYF.